The clone carrying this T cell receptor beta chain has more than one count but fewer than ten. Antigen specificity is unknown. Germline loops: CDR1 LNHDA, CDR2 SQIVND (reference sequence). With 5 bases removed from V and 1 base from J, the gap between germline ends came to 9 bases. CDR3 length equals 14 residues. An equimolar mix of two oligonucleotides served as the beta constant-region primer for TRBC1 and TRBC2. Ligated cDNA was amplified by four rounds of PCR with nested alpha and beta constant-region primers and SP2. The cDNA 3' end received a ligated single-stranded oligonucleotide carrying the SP2 primer and a 12-nucleotide UMI. TCRdb independently ran MiXCR on the UMI-ligation and nested PCR reads; one entry per CDR3 protein. This sample has around 160,000 distinct CDR3 sequences, with roughly 22% found just once. This sample stems from a study of naive and memory T cell subsets. Study conclusions and caveats: Especially in CD8 cells, naive repertoires contained a few larger clonotypes, possibly CD45RA-re-expressing memory cells. In CD4 and CD8 cells, diversity dropped from naive through EMRA. Between naive and memory subsets, TCR abundance power law exponents differed.

CMV status came from CD4+ IFNgamma after overnight CMV lysate stimulation. The chain couples TRBV19 to TRBJ1-5; the D is unclear. The receptor was derived from a human donor in good health. The sequenced sample consisted of naive CD4+ T cells from blood. CDR3 amino acids: CASSPGLSNQPQHF. The CDR3 region has the DNA TGTGCCAGTAGTCCAGGACTGAGCAATCAGCCCCAGCATTTT.